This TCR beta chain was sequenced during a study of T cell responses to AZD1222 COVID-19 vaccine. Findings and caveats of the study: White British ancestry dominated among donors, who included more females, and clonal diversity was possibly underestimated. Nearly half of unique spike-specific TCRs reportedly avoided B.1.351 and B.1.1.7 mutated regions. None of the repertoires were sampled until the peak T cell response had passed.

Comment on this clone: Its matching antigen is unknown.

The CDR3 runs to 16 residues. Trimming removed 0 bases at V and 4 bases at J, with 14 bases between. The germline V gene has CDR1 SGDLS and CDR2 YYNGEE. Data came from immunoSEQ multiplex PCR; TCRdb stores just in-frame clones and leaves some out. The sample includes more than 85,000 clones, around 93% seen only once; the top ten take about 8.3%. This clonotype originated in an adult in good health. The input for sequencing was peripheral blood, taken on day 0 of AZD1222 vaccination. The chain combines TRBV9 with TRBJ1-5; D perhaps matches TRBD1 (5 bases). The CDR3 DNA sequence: TGTGCCAGCAGCGTAGAAGGGGAGAAAAGTAATCAGCCCCAGCATTTT. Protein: CASSVEGEKSNQPQHF.